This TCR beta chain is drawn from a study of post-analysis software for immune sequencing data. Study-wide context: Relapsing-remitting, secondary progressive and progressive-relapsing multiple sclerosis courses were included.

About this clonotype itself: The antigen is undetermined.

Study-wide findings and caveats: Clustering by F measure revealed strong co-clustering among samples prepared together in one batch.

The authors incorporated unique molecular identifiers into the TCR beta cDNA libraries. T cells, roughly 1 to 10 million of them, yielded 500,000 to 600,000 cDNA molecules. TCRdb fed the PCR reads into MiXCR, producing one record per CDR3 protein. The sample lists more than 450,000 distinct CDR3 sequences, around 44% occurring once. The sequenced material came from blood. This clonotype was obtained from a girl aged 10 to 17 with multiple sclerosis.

The CDR3: CATSDPGTGGNQPQHF. The CDR3, as DNA: TGTGCCACCAGTGATCCTGGGACAGGGGGCAATCAGCCCCAGCATTTT. V is TRBV24-1 and J is TRBJ1-5, with TRBD1 matching over 10 bases. The V segment lost 3 bases and the J segment 2 bases; nucleotides outside the gene matches: 3. The CDR3 runs to 16 residues. The germline gives CDR1 KGHDR, CDR2 SFDVKD.